This TCR beta chain was documented in a study of cytomegalovirus exposure and HLA in healthy donors. Turning to the study itself: An early data release held tens of millions of unique TCRs from HLA-typed donors.

The PCR employed 60 Vbeta primers together with 13 Jbeta primers. Produced via immunoSEQ multiplex PCR; TCRdb's table is partial and in-frame only. The sample has 100,000 to 150,000 clones, around 78% seen once. General study points: Within the data, a cluster of highly shared sequence variants was likely a sequencing artifact. Analysis was performed later, and it showed HLA-associated TCR beta chains to be more clonally expanded than equally common others. Across all donors, roughly uniform sequencing depth was an assumption of the presence/absence analyses.

With respect to this clone: The antigen is unknown.

Sequencing input: PBMCs. The receptor was derived from a man between 60 and 75 years old in good health and CMV-seropositive.

The chain's CDR3 is CASSPAGGSSYEQYF. CDR3 DNA sequence: TGTGCCAGCAGCCCGGCGGGGGGGAGCTCCTACGAGCAGTACTTC. The chain combines TRBV11-2 with TRBJ2-7; the match to TRBD2 covers 9 bases. Germline V lookup: CDR1 SGHAT, CDR2 FQNNGV. CDR3 size: 15 residues. V dropped 5 bases and J dropped 0; count of bases not matched to a gene: 5.